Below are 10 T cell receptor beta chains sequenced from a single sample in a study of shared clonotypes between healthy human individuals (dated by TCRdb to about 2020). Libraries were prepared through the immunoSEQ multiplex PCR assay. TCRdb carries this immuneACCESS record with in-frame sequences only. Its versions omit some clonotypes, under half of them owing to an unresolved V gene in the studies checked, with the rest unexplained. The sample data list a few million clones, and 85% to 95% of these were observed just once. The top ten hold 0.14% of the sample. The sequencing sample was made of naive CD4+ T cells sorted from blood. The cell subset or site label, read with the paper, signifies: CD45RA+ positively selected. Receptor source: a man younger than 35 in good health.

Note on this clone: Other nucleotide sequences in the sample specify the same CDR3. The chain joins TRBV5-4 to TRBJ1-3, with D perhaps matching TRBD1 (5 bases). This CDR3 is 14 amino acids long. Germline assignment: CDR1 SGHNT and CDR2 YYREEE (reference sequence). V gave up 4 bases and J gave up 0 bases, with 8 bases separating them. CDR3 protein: CASSLGGSGNTIYF. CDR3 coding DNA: TGTGCCAGCAGCCTCGGGGGCTCTGGAAACACCATATATTTT.

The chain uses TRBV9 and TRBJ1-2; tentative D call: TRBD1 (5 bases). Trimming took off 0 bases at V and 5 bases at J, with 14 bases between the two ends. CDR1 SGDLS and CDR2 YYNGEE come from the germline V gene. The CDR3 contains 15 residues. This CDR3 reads CASSVDGDPPYGYTF. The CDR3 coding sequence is TGTGCCAGCAGCGTAGACGGGGACCCTCCTTATGGCTACACCTTC.

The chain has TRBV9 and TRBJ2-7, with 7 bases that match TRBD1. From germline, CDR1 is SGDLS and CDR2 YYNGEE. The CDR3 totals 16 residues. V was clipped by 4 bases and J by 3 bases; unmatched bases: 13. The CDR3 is CASSPSGRQGFYEQYF. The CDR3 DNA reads TGTGCCAGCAGCCCCTCGGGGAGACAGGGTTTCTACGAGCAGTACTTC.

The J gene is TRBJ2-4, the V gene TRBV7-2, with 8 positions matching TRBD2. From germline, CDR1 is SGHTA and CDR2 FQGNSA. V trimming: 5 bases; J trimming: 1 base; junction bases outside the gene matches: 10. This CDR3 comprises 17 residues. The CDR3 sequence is CASSPLAVDVAKNIQYF. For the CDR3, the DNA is TGTGCCAGCAGCCCACTAGCGGTAGATGTGGCCAAAAACATTCAGTACTTC.

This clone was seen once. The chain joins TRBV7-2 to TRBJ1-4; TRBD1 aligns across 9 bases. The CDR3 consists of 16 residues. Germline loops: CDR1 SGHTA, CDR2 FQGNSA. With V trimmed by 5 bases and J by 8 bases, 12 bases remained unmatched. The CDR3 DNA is TGTGCCAGCAGCCTGAACCCACAGGGGGCAGGGGAAAAACTGTTTTTT. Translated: CASSLNPQGAGEKLFF.

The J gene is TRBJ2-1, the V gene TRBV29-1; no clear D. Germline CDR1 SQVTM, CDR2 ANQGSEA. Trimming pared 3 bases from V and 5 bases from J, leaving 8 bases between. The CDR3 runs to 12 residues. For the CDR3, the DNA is TGCAGCGTTGACAAGACCGACAATGAGCAGTTCTTC. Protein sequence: CSVDKTDNEQFF.

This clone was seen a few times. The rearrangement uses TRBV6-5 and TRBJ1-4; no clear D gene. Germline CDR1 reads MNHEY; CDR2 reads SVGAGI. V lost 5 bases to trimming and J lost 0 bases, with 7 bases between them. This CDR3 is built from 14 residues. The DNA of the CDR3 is TGTGCCAGCAGTCCGGGAGCAACTAATGAAAAACTGTTTTTT. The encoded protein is CASSPGATNEKLFF.

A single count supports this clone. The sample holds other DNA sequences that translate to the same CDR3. In DNA form, the CDR3 reads TGTGCCAGCAGTACTGGGAGCTCCTACAATGAGCAGTTCTTC. Translated, it gives CASSTGSSYNEQFF. The gene calls are TRBV6-5 and TRBJ2-1; a weak D match, TRBD2 (5 bases). This CDR3 is 14 amino acids long. In germline, CDR1 is MNHEY, CDR2 SVGAGI. Trimming took off 5 bases at V and 0 bases at J, with 8 bases between the two ends.

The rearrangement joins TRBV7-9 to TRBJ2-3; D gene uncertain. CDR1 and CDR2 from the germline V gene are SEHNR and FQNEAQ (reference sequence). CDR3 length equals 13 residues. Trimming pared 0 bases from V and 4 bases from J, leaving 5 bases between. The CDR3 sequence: CASSLASPDTQYF. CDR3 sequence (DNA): TGTGCCAGCAGCTTAGCCAGTCCAGATACGCAGTATTTT.

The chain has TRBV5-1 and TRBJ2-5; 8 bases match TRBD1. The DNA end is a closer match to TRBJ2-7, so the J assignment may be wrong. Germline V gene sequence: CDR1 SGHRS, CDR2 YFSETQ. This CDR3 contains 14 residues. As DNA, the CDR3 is TGCGCCAGCAGGAACGAGGACAGGGCACACGAGCAGTACTTC. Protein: CASRNEDRAHEQYF.